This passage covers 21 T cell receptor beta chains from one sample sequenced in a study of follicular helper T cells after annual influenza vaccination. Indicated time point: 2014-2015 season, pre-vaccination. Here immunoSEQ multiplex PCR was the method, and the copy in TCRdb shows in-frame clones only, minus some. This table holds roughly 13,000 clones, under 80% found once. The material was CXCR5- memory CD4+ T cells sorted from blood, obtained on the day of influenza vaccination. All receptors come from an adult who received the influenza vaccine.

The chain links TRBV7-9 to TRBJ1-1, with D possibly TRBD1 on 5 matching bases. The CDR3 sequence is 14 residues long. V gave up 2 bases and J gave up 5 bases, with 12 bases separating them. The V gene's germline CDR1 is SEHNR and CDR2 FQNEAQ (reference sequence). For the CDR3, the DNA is TGTGCCAGCAGCTTATTTTCACAGGCGACTGAAGCTTTCTTT. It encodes CASSLFSQATEAFF. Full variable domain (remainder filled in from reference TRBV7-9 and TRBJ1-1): DTGVSQNPRHKITKRGQNVTFRCDPISEHNRLYWYRQTLGQGPEFLTYFQNEAQLEKSRLLSDRFSAERPKGSFSTLEIQRTEQGDSAMYLCASSLFSQATEAFFGQGTRLTVV.

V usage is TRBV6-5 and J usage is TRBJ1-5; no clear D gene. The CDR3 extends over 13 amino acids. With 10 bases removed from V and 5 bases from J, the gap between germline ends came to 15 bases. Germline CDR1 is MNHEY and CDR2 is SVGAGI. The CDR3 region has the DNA TGTGCCATTACCTGGGGTTCTCATCAGCCCCAGCATTTT. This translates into CAITWGSHQPQHF.

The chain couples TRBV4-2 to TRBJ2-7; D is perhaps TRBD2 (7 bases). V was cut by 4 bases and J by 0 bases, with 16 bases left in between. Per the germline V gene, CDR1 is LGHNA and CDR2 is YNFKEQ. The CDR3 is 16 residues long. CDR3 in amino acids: CASSPGGGGLSYEQYF. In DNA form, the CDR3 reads TGTGCCAGCAGCCCCGGCGGCGGGGGCCTCTCCTACGAGCAGTACTTC.

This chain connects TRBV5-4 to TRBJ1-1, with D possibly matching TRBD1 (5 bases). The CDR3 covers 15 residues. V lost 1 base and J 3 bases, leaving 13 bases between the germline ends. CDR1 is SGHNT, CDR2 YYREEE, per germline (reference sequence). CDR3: CASSLRSQGHTEAFF. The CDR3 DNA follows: TGTGCCAGCAGCTTGCGCTCCCAGGGACACACTGAAGCTTTCTTT.

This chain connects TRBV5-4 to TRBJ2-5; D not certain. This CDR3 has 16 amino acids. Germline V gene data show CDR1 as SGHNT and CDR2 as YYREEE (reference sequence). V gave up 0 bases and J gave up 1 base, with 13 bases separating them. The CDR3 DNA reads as TGTGCCAGCAGCTTGGGGGCTGTACCCACCCAAGAGACCCAGTACTTC. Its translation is CASSLGAVPTQETQYF.

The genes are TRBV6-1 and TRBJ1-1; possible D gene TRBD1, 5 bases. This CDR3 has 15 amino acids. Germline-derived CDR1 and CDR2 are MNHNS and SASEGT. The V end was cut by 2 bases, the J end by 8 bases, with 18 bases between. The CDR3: CASSESSSGRVEAFF. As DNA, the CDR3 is TGTGCCAGCAGTGAATCGTCGTCCGGCAGGGTCGAAGCTTTCTTT.

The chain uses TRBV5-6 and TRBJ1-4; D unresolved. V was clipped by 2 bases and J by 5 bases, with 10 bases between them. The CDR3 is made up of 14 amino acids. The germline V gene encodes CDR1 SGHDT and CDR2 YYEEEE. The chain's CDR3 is CASSFYRLNEKLFF. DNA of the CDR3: TGTGCCAGCAGCTTCTACCGGCTGAATGAAAAACTGTTTTTT.

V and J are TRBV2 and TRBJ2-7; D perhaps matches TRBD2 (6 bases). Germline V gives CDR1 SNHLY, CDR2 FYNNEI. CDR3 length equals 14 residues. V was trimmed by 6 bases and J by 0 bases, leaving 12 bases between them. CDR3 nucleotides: TGTGCCAGCAGCGGGACTCGCTTCTCCTACGAGCAGTACTTC. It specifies CASSGTRFSYEQYF.

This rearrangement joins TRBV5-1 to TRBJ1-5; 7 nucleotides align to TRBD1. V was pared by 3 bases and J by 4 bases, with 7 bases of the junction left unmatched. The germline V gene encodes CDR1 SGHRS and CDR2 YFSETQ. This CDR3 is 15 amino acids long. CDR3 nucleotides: TGCGCCAGCAGCTCAACAGGGGAGGCAAATCAGCCCCAGCATTTT. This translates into CASSSTGEANQPQHF.

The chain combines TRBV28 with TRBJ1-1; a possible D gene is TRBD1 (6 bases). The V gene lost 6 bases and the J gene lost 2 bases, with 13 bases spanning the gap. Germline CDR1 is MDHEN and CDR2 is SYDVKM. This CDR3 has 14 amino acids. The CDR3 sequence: CASSQGGTNTEAFF. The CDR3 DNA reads TGTGCCAGCAGCCAAGGGGGGACTAACACTGAAGCTTTCTTT.

The CDR3, as DNA: TGTGCCAGCAGCTTAGTAAAGGGGTGGACTAGCGGGCTATATGAGCAGTTCTTC. This encodes CASSLVKGWTSGLYEQFF. This chain joins TRBV7-2 and TRBJ2-1; the match to TRBD2 covers 11 bases. Germline-derived CDR1 and CDR2 are SGHTA and FQGNSA. V shed 1 base, J shed 8 bases, and the junction held 13 bases outside the gene matches. The length of the CDR3 is 18 residues.

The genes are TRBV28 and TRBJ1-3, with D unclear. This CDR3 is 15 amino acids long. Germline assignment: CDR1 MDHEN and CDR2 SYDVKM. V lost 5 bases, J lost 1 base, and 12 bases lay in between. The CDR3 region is CASSATLQSGNTIYF. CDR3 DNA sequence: TGTGCCAGCAGTGCGACCCTACAGTCTGGAAACACCATATATTTT.

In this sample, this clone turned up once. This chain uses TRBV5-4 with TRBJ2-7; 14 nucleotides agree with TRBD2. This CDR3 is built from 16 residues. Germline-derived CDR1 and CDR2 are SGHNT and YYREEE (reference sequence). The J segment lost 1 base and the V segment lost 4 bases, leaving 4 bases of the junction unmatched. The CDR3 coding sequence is TGTGCCAGCAGCCCAGGACTAGCGGGGGGATCCTACGAGCAGTACTTC. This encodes CASSPGLAGGSYEQYF.

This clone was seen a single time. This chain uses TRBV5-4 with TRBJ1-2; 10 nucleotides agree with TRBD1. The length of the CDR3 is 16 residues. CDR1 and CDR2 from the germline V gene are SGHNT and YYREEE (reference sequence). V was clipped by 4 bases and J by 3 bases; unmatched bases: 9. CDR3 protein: CASSTKTGGAYYGYTF. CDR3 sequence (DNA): TGTGCCAGCAGCACCAAGACAGGGGGCGCTTACTATGGCTACACCTTC.

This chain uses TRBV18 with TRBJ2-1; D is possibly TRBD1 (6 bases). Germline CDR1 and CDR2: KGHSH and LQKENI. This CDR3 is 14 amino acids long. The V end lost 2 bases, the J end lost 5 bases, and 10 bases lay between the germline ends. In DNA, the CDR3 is TGTGCCAGCTCACCAACTGGACAGAACAATGAGCAGTTCTTC. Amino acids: CASSPTGQNNEQFF.

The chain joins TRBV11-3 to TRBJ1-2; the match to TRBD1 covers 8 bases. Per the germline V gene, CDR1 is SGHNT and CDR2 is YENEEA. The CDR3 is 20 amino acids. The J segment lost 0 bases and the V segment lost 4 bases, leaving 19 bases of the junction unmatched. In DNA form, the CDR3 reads TGTGCCAGCAGCTACCCAGAGACAGCGGGACAGGAACCCCCTAACTATGGCTACACCTTC. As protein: CASSYPETAGQEPPNYGYTF.

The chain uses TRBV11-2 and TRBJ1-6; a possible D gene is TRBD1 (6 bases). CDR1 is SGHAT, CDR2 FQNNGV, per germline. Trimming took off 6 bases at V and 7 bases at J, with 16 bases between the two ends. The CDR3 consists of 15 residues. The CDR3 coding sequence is TGTGCCAGCAGGAAACCTGGGGGCGTGAATTCACCCCTCCACTTT. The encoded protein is CASRKPGGVNSPLHF.

This CDR3 reads CASSPRPVNGYTF. CDR3 nucleotides: TGTGCCAGCAGCCCCCGGCCTGTGAATGGCTACACCTTC. The rearrangement uses TRBV6-5 and TRBJ1-2; D not certain. CDR3 length equals 13 residues. V was shortened by 6 bases and J by 6 bases, with 14 bases between the two germline ends. Germline V gene lookup returns CDR1 MNHEY and CDR2 SVGAGI.

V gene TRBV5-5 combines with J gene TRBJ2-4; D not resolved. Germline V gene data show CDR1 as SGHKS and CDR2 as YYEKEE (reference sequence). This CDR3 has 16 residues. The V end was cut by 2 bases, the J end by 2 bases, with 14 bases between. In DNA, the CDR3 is TGTGCCAGCAGCTTCGACACGAAGCAAACCAAAAACATTCAGTACTTC. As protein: CASSFDTKQTKNIQYF. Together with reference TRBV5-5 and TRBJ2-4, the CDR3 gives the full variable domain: DAGVTQSPTHLIKTRGQQVTLRCSPISGHKSVSWYQQVLGQGPQFIFQYYEKEERGRGNFPDRFSARQFPNYSSELNVNALLLGDSALYLCASSFDTKQTKNIQYFGAGTRLSVL.

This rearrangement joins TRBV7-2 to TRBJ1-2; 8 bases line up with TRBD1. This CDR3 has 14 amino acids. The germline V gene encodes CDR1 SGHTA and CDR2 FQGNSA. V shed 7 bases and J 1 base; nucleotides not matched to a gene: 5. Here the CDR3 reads CASTRGPDNYGYTF. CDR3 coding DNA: TGTGCCAGCACCAGGGGGCCCGATAACTATGGCTACACCTTC.

CDR3 in DNA: TGTGCCAGCAGTTCAAAAGGGGGTAATGAAAAACTGTTTTTT. This sequence encodes CASSSKGGNEKLFF. The rearrangement joins TRBV6-5 to TRBJ1-4; weak D call: TRBD1 (6 bases). Trimming pared 4 bases from V and 4 bases from J, leaving 10 bases between. CDR3 length: 14 amino acids. Germline V CDR1 and CDR2: MNHEY, SVGAGI.